Listed below are T cell receptor beta chains from one sample, sequenced in a study of T cells in Graves' hyperthyroidism and ophthalmopathy. TCRdb re-derived calls from the multiplex PCR reads in MiXCR, one entry per CDR3 protein. This sample has fewer than 450,000 distinct CDR3 sequences, with roughly 17% found just once. The sequencing input was blood. All receptors come from a woman aged 25 to 39 with Graves' hyperthyroidism that later progressed to Graves' ophthalmopathy. Each CDR3 is given with its conserved first and last residue. A D gene is named only where the DNA matches it firmly. Part of the rows lack a size; the others show once, few, many or a class for expanded clones.

clone_size: NA; d_call: TRBD2; j_call: TRBJ2-1; v_call: TRBV19; cdr3_aa: CASSPTSGSWGDNEQFF; cdr3_nt: TGTGCCAGTAGTCCGACTAGCGGGAGTTGGGGGGACAATGAGCAGTTCTTC
clone_size: many; d_call: NA; j_call: TRBJ1-5; v_call: TRBV2; cdr3_aa: CASSGGGVQPQHF; cdr3_nt: TGTGCCAGCAGTGGCGGTGGGGTACAGCCCCAGCATTTT
clone_size: few; d_call: NA; j_call: TRBJ1-2; v_call: TRBV3-1; cdr3_aa: CASSPRQTRLTYGYTF; cdr3_nt: TGTGCCAGCAGCCCAAGACAGACCAGACTAACTTATGGCTACACCTTC
clone_size: many; d_call: TRBD1; j_call: TRBJ1-2; v_call: TRBV11-2; cdr3_aa: CASSLGQGNYGYTF; cdr3_nt: TGTGCCAGCAGCTTAGGACAGGGGAACTATGGCTACACCTTC
clone_size: many; d_call: TRBD1; j_call: TRBJ1-1; v_call: TRBV7-9; cdr3_aa: CASSIDRGGEAFF; cdr3_nt: TGTGCCAGCAGCATTGACAGGGGCGGGGAAGCTTTCTTT
clone_size: many; d_call: NA; j_call: TRBJ1-5; v_call: TRBV28; cdr3_aa: CASSFPRGDQPQHF; cdr3_nt: TGTGCCAGCAGTTTTCCGCGGGGGGATCAGCCCCAGCATTTT
clone_size: many; d_call: NA; j_call: TRBJ1-1; v_call: TRBV24-1; cdr3_aa: CATSDLKNTEAFF; cdr3_nt: TGTGCCACCAGTGATTTAAAGAACACTGAAGCTTTCTTT
clone_size: many; d_call: NA; j_call: TRBJ1-1; v_call: TRBV4-1; cdr3_aa: CASSPYGNTEAFF; cdr3_nt: TGCGCCAGCAGCCCCTATGGTAACACTGAAGCTTTCTTT
clone_size: NA; d_call: TRBD2; j_call: TRBJ2-3; v_call: TRBV28; cdr3_aa: CASSSPGGLLLGTDTQYF; cdr3_nt: TGTGCCAGCAGTTCGCCGGGAGGCCTTTTACTTGGCACAGATACGCAGTATTTT
clone_size: many; d_call: NA; j_call: TRBJ1-6; v_call: TRBV7-9; cdr3_aa: CASSSSGTPNSPLHF; cdr3_nt: TGTGCCAGCAGCTCTTCCGGGACACCTAATTCACCCCTCCACTTT
clone_size: few; d_call: TRBD1; j_call: TRBJ2-7; v_call: TRBV4-1; cdr3_aa: CASSQAPQGLAEQYF; cdr3_nt: TGCGCCAGCAGCCAAGCTCCACAGGGGTTAGCCGAGCAGTACTTC
clone_size: many; d_call: TRBD1; j_call: TRBJ2-7; v_call: TRBV28; cdr3_aa: CASIPGTGGVLRQYF; cdr3_nt: TGTGCCAGCATCCCCGGGACAGGGGGGGTATTGCGACAGTACTTC
clone_size: many; d_call: TRBD1; j_call: TRBJ1-2; v_call: TRBV2; cdr3_aa: CASSVGQGASGYGYTF; cdr3_nt: TGTGCCAGCAGTGTGGGACAGGGGGCTTCTGGCTATGGCTACACCTTC
clone_size: NA; d_call: NA; j_call: TRBJ2-1; v_call: TRBV19; cdr3_aa: CASSVPNYNEQFF; cdr3_nt: TGTGCCAGTAGTGTTCCTAACTACAATGAGCAGTTCTTC
clone_size: many; d_call: TRBD2; j_call: TRBJ2-7; v_call: TRBV27; cdr3_aa: CASRTRGGGITYEQYF; cdr3_nt: TGTGCCAGCAGGACCCGGGGGGGAGGCATCACCTACGAGCAGTACTTC
clone_size: many; d_call: NA; j_call: TRBJ1-1; v_call: TRBV6-1; cdr3_aa: CASRGWPEAFF; cdr3_nt: TGTGCCAGCAGGGGATGGCCTGAAGCTTTCTTT
clone_size: many; d_call: NA; j_call: TRBJ2-7; v_call: TRBV6-1; cdr3_aa: CASSEGTRSSYEQYF; cdr3_nt: TGTGCCAGCAGTGAGGGGACCCGAAGCTCCTACGAGCAGTACTTC
clone_size: few; d_call: NA; j_call: TRBJ2-4; v_call: TRBV27; cdr3_aa: CASRSRPAGNIQYF; cdr3_nt: TGTGCCAGCAGATCGCGTCCAGCAGGAAACATTCAGTACTTC
clone_size: many; d_call: NA; j_call: TRBJ2-7; v_call: TRBV2; cdr3_aa: CASSDEADGYEQYF; cdr3_nt: TGTGCCAGCAGTGATGAGGCTGACGGTTACGAGCAGTACTTC
clone_size: many; d_call: TRBD1; j_call: TRBJ2-7; v_call: TRBV2; cdr3_aa: CASSENRGHNEQYF; cdr3_nt: TGTGCCAGCAGTGAAAACAGGGGGCACAACGAGCAGTACTTC
clone_size: many; d_call: NA; j_call: TRBJ2-6; v_call: TRBV28; cdr3_aa: CASSSQTASGANVLTF; cdr3_nt: TGTGCCAGCAGTTCGCAGACAGCCTCTGGGGCCAACGTCCTGACTTTC
clone_size: many; d_call: NA; j_call: TRBJ2-7; v_call: TRBV6-2/TRBV6-3; cdr3_aa: CASSYDKRGRHEQYF; cdr3_nt: TGTGCCAGCAGCTATGACAAAAGGGGTCGCCACGAGCAGTACTTC
clone_size: many; d_call: NA; j_call: TRBJ2-2; v_call: TRBV13; cdr3_aa: CASSFDSGELFF; cdr3_nt: TGTGCCAGCAGCTTTGACTCCGGGGAGCTGTTTTTT
clone_size: NA; d_call: TRBD1; j_call: TRBJ1-2; v_call: TRBV27; cdr3_aa: CASSLTGTGVDGYTF; cdr3_nt: TGTGCCAGCAGTCTAACCGGGACAGGGGTTGACGGCTACACCTTC
clone_size: NA; d_call: NA; j_call: TRBJ2-3; v_call: TRBV19; cdr3_aa: CAPGSAARTDTQYF; cdr3_nt: TGTGCCCCGGGGTCGGCGGCACGCACAGATACGCAGTATTTT
clone_size: once; d_call: TRBD1; j_call: TRBJ2-7; v_call: TRBV9; cdr3_aa: CASSVEGQGNYEQYF; cdr3_nt: TGTGCCAGCAGCGTAGAGGGACAGGGGAACTACGAGCAGTACTTC
clone_size: many; d_call: NA; j_call: TRBJ2-7; v_call: TRBV10-2; cdr3_aa: CASSEPGYESSYEQYF; cdr3_nt: TGCGCCAGCAGTGAACCAGGCTACGAGAGCTCCTACGAGCAGTACTTC
clone_size: many; d_call: TRBD2; j_call: TRBJ2-1; v_call: TRBV6-1; cdr3_aa: CASSYFFVLILTSGTKQSYNEQFF; cdr3_nt: TGTGCCAGCAGCTACTTTTTTGTCCTAATTCTGACTAGCGGCACAAAACAGTCCTACAATGAGCAGTTCTTC
clone_size: many; d_call: TRBD1; j_call: TRBJ2-2; v_call: TRBV7-2; cdr3_aa: CASSLQGAGTGELFF; cdr3_nt: TGTGCCAGCAGCTTACAGGGGGCAGGGACCGGGGAGCTGTTTTTT
clone_size: many; d_call: NA; j_call: TRBJ2-3; v_call: TRBV3-1; cdr3_aa: CASSPEGADTQYF; cdr3_nt: TGTGCCAGCAGTCCAGAGGGGGCAGATACGCAGTATTTT
clone_size: NA; d_call: NA; j_call: TRBJ1-2; v_call: TRBV28; cdr3_aa: CASSGGGRKNYGYTF; cdr3_nt: TGTGCCAGCAGTGGAGGGGGGCGGAAAAACTATGGCTACACCTTC
clone_size: NA; d_call: TRBD2; j_call: TRBJ2-5; v_call: TRBV2; cdr3_aa: CASKSQRGHQETQYF; cdr3_nt: TGTGCCAGCAAATCCCAGCGGGGCCACCAAGAGACCCAGTACTTC
clone_size: NA; d_call: NA; j_call: TRBJ2-5; v_call: TRBV4-1; cdr3_aa: CASSQDPYPTQETQYF; cdr3_nt: TGCGCCAGCAGCCAAGACCCCTACCCAACCCAAGAGACCCAGTACTTC
clone_size: few; d_call: TRBD1; j_call: TRBJ2-2; v_call: TRBV11-2; cdr3_aa: CASSGVGQGYPGELFF; cdr3_nt: TGTGCCAGCAGCGGAGTCGGACAGGGTTATCCCGGGGAGCTGTTTTTT
clone_size: many; d_call: TRBD2; j_call: TRBJ2-5; v_call: TRBV18; cdr3_aa: CASSPGTSGVQETQYF; cdr3_nt: TGTGCCAGCTCACCAGGGACTAGCGGGGTGCAAGAGACCCAGTACTTC
clone_size: many; d_call: TRBD1; j_call: TRBJ1-4; v_call: TRBV2; cdr3_aa: CASSGETGKLFF; cdr3_nt: TGTGCCAGCAGTGGAGAGACAGGGAAACTGTTTTTT
clone_size: many; d_call: NA; j_call: TRBJ1-5; v_call: TRBV5-1; cdr3_aa: CASSLGSGPQHF; cdr3_nt: TGCGCCAGCAGCTTGGGGTCAGGGCCCCAGCATTTT
clone_size: few; d_call: TRBD1; j_call: TRBJ2-2; v_call: TRBV6-5; cdr3_aa: CASSYTGGIGELFF; cdr3_nt: TGTGCCAGCAGCTATACAGGGGGCATCGGGGAGCTGTTTTTT
clone_size: many; d_call: NA; j_call: TRBJ1-5; v_call: TRBV28; cdr3_aa: CASSLMRISNQPQHF; cdr3_nt: TGTGCCAGCAGTTTAATGAGAATTAGCAATCAGCCCCAGCATTTT
clone_size: many; d_call: TRBD1; j_call: TRBJ1-3; v_call: TRBV19; cdr3_aa: CASSIEGGRRSGNTIYF; cdr3_nt: TGTGCCAGTAGTATAGAAGGGGGCCGACGCTCTGGAAACACCATATATTTT
clone_size: many; d_call: NA; j_call: TRBJ2-3; v_call: TRBV5-1; cdr3_aa: CASSLGTTDTQYF; cdr3_nt: TGCGCCAGCAGCTTGGGGACAACAGATACGCAGTATTTT
clone_size: NA; d_call: TRBD1; j_call: TRBJ1-4; v_call: TRBV12-3/TRBV12-4; cdr3_aa: CASSPGTGKDGEKLFF; cdr3_nt: TGTGCCAGCAGTCCCGGGACAGGGAAGGATGGTGAAAAACTGTTTTTT
clone_size: NA; d_call: NA; j_call: TRBJ2-1; v_call: TRBV19; cdr3_aa: CASTRGAPYNEQFF; cdr3_nt: TGTGCCAGTACTCGGGGGGCACCCTACAATGAGCAGTTCTTC